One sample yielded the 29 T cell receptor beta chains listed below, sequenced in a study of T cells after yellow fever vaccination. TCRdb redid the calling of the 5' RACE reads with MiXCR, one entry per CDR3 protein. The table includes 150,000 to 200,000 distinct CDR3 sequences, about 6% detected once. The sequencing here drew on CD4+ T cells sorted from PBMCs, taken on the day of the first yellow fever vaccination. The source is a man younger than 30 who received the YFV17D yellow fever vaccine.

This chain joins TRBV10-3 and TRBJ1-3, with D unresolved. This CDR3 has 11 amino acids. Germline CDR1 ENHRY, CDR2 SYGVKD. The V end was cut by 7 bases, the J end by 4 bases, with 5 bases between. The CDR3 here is CAIKEGNTIYF. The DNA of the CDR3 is TGTGCCATCAAAGAAGGAAACACCATATATTTT.

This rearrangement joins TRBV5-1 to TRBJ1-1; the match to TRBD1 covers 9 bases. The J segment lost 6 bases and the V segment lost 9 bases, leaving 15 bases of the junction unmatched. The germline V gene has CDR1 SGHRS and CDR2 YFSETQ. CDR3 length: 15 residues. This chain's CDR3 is CATKKGTGSYSEAFF. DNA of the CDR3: TGCGCCACCAAAAAGGGGACAGGGAGTTACTCTGAAGCTTTCTTT.

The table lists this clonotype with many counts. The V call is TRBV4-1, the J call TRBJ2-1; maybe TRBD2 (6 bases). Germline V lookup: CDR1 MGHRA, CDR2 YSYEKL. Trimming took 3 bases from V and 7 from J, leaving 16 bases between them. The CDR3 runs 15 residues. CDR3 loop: CASSHPPGLTNEQFF. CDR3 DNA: TGCGCCAGCAGCCACCCCCCGGGACTTACGAATGAGCAGTTCTTC.

Here the CDR3 DNA reads TGTGCCAGCAGCCTCCCGACAGGGGCTGTCGAGACCCAGTACTTC. Its translation is CASSLPTGAVETQYF. V is TRBV5-4 and J is TRBJ2-5, with 8 nucleotides matching TRBD1. Trimming took 4 bases from V and 5 from J; bases not matched to a gene: 10. The germline gives CDR1 SGHNT, CDR2 YYREEE (reference sequence). CDR3 length equals 15 residues.

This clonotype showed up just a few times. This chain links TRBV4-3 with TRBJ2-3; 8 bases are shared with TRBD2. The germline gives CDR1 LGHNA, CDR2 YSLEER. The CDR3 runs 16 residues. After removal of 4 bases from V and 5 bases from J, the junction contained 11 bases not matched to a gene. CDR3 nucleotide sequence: TGCGCCAGCAGCCCCCTTTGGGCGGGGGGTGGAGATACGCAGTATTTT. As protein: CASSPLWAGGGDTQYF.

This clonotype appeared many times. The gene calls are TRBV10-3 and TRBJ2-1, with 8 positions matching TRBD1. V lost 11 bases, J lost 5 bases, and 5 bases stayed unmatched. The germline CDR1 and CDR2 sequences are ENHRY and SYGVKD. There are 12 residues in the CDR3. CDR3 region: CAARTGNNEQFF. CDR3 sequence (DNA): TGTGCCGCCAGGACAGGGAACAATGAGCAGTTCTTC.

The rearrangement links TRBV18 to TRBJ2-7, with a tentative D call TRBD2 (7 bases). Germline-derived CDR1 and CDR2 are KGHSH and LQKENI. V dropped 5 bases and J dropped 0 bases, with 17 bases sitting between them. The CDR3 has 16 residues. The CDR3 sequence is CASSGLGGPFSYEQYV. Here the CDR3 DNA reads TGTGCCAGCTCAGGCCTGGGGGGGCCCTTCTCCTACGAGCAGTACGTC.

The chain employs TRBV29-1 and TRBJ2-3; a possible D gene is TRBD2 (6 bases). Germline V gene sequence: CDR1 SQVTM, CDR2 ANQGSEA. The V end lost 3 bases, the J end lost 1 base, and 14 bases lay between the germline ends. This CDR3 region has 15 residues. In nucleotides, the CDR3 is TGCAGCGTTGATGGACCGGGAGTCGGCACAGATACGCAGTATTTT. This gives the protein CSVDGPGVGTDTQYF.

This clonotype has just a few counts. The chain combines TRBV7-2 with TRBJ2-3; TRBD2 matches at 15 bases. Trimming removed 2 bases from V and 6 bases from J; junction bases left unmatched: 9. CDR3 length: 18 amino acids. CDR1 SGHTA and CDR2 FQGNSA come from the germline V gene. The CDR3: CASSLYPRTSGGVDTQYF. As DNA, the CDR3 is TGTGCCAGCAGCTTATACCCTAGGACTAGCGGGGGGGTCGATACGCAGTATTTT.

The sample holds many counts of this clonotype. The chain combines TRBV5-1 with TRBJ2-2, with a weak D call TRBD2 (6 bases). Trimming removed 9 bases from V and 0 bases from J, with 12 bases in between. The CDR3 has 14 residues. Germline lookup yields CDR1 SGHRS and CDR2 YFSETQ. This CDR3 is CATRPSANTGELFF. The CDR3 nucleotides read TGCGCCACCCGTCCTAGCGCGAACACCGGGGAGCTGTTTTTT.

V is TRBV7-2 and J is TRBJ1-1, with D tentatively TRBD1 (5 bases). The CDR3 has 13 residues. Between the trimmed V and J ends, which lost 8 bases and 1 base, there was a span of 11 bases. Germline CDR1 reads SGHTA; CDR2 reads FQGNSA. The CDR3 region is CASRQTPNTEAFF. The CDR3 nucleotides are TGTGCCAGCCGACAGACCCCGAACACTGAAGCTTTCTTT.

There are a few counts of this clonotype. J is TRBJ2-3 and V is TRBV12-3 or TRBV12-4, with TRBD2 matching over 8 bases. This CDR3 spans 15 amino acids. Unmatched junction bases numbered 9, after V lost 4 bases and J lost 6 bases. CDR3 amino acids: CASSSQRGRLDTQYF. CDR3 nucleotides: TGTGCCAGCAGTTCCCAGCGGGGGAGGTTGGATACGCAGTATTTT.

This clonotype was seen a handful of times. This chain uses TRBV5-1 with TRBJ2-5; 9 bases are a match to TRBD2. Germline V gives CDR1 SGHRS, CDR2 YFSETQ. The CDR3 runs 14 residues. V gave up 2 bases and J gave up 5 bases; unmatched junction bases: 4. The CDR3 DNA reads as TGCGCCAGCAGCTTTGGCGGGGGGGGCGAGACCCAGTACTTC. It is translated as CASSFGGGGETQYF.

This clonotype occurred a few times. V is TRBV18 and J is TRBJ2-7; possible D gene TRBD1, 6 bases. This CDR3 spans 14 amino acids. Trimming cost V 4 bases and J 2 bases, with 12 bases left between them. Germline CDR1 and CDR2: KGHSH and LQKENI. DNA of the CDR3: TGTGCCAGCTCACTGGATACAGGGACCTACGAGCAGTACTTC. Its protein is CASSLDTGTYEQYF.

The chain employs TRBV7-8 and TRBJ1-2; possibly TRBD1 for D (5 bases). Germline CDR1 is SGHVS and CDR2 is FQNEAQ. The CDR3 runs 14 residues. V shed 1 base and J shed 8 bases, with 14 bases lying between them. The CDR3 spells CASSLDFGGRGYTF. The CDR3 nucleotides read TGTGCCAGCAGCTTAGATTTCGGGGGTCGCGGCTACACCTTC. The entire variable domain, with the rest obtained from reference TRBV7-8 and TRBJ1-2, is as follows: GAGVSQSPRYKVAKRGQDVALRCDPISGHVSLFWYQQALGQGPEFLTYFQNEAQLDKSGLPSDRFFAERPEGSVSTLKIQRTQQEDSAVYLCASSLDFGGRGYTFGSGTRLTVV.

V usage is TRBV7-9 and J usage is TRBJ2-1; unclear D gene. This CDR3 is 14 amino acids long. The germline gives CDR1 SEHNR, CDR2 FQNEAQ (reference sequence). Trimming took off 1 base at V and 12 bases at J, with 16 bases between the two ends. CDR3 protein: CASSLGGGPLGQFF. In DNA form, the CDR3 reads TGTGCCAGCAGCTTAGGGGGTGGGCCTCTCGGGCAGTTCTTC.

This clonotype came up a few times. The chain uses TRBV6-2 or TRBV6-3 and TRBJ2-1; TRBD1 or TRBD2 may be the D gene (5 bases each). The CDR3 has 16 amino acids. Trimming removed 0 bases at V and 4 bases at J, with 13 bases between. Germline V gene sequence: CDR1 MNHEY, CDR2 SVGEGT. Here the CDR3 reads CASSYSYGAVYNEQFF. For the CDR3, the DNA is TGTGCCAGCAGTTACTCATACGGGGCCGTTTACAATGAGCAGTTCTTC.

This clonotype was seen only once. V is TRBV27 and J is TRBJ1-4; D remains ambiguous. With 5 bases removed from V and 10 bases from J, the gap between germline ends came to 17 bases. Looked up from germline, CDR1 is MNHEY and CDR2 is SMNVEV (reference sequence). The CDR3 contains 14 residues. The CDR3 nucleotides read TGTGCCAGCAGTCTAGAGACATCGCGGGGAAAACTGTTTTTT. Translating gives CASSLETSRGKLFF.

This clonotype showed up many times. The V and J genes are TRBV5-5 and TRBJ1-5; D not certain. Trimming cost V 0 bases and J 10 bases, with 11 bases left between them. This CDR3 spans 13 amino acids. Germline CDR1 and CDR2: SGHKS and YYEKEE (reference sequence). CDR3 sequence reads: CASSLATAKPQHF. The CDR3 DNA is TGTGCCAGCAGCTTGGCAACAGCCAAACCCCAGCATTTT.

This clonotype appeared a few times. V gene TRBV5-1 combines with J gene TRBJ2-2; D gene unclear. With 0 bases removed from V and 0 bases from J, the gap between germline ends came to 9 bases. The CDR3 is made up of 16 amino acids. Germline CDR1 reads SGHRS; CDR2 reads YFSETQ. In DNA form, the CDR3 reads TGCGCCAGCAGCTTGGCTCTACGTTCGAACACCGGGGAGCTGTTTTTT. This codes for CASSLALRSNTGELFF.

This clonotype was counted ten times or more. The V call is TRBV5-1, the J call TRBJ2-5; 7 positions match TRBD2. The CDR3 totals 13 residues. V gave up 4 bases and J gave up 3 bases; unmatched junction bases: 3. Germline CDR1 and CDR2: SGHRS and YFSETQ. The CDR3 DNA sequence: TGCGCCAGCAGCCCGACTAGCAAAGAGACCCAGTACTTC. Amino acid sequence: CASSPTSKETQYF. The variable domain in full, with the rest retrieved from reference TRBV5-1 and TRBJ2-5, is KAGVTQTPRYLIKTRGQQVTLSCSPISGHRSVSWYQQTPGQGLQFLFEYFSETQRNKGNFPGRFSGRQFSNSRSEMNVSTLELGDSALYLCASSPTSKETQYFGPGTRLLVL.

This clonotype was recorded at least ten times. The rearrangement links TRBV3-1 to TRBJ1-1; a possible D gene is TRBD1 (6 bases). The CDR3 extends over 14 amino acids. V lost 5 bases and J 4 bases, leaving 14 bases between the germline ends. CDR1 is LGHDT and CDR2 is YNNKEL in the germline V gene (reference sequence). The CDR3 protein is CASSSRTVATEAFF. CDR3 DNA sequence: TGTGCCAGCAGCTCACGGACAGTTGCCACTGAAGCTTTCTTT.

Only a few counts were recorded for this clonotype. CDR3 nucleotides: TGTGCCATCAGTCGCCGTAGTAACAGCCACACAGATACGCAGTATTTT. Translation: CAISRRSNSHTDTQYF. V is TRBV10-3 and J is TRBJ2-3; unclear D gene. Trimming pared 5 bases from V and 2 bases from J, leaving 17 bases between. The CDR3 totals 16 residues. Germline V gives CDR1 ENHRY, CDR2 SYGVKD.

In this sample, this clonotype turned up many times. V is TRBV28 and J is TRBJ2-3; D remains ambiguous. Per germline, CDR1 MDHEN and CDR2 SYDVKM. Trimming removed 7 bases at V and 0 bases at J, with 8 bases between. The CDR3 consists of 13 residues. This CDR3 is CASILGSTDTQYF. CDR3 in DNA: TGTGCCAGCATCCTAGGCAGCACAGATACGCAGTATTTT.

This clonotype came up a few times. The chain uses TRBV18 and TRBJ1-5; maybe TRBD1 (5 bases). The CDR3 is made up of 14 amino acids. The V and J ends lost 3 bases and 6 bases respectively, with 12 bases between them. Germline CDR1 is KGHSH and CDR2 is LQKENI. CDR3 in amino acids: CASSPSGGGQPQHF. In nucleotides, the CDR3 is TGTGCCAGCTCACCCTCGGGTGGGGGTCAGCCCCAGCATTTT.

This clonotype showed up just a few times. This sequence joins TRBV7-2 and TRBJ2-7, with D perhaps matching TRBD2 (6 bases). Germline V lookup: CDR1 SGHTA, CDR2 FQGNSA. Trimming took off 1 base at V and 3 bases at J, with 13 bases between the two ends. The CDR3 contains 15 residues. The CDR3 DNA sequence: TGTGCCAGCAGCTTAGGTGTCGGGGGATACTACGAGCAGTACGTC. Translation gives CASSLGVGGYYEQYV.

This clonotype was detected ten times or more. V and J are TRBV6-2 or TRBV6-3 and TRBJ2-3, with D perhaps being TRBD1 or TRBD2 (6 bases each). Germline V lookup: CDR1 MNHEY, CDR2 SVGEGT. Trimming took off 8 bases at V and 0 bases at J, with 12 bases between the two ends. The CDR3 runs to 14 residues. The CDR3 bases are TGTGCCAGCCGGCGGGACAAGAGCACAGATACGCAGTATTTT. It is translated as CASRRDKSTDTQYF.

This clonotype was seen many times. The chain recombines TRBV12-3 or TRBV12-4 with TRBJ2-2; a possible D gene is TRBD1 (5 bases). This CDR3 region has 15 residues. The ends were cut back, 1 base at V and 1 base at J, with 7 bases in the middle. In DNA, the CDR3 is TGTGCCAGCAGTTTAGACAGGATGAACACCGGGGAGCTGTTTTTT. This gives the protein CASSLDRMNTGELFF.

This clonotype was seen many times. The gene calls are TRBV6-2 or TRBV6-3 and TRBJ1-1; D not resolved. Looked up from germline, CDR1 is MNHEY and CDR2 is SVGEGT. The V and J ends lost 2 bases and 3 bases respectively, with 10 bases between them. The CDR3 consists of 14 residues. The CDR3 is CASSYRLSDTEAFF. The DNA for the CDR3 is TGTGCCAGCAGTTACAGGCTTTCGGACACTGAAGCTTTCTTT.